The entry below gives a single T cell receptor (beta chain) sequence along with its context. Its specificity is unknown. This sample stems from a study of T cell responses to AZD1222 COVID-19 vaccine. Whole-study findings and limits: Regions 160-218 and 743-854 held dominance among vaccine-associated CD4 TCRs, which spanned spike. The donor cohort was predominantly white British with a female majority, and clonal diversity may have been underestimated.

Trimming left V 3 bases short and J 5 bases short, with 17 bases between. Germline CDR1 SGHVS, CDR2 FNYEAQ. There are 16 residues in the CDR3. The method was immunoSEQ multiplex PCR; TCRdb's version includes in-frame clones alone and lacks a portion of them. The profile shows some 150,000 clones, more than 85% of them singletons. The genes are TRBV7-6 and TRBJ1-5; D might be TRBD1 (5 bases). This sequence originates from an adult in good health. The material sequenced was peripheral blood, taken on day 0 of AZD1222 vaccination. In nucleotides, the CDR3 is TGTGCCAGCAGCTTGGTTGGGGGTAAGGGGCATCAGCCCCAGCATTTT. Residues: CASSLVGGKGHQPQHF.